The following is a TCR beta chain sequence with its context. Antigen specificity is unknown. Unique molecular identifiers were built into the TCR beta cDNA libraries. The yield from about 1 to 10 million T cells was around 500,000 cDNA molecules in total. Via MiXCR, TCRdb re-called the PCR reads, giving one row per CDR3 protein. This sample has hundreds of thousands of distinct CDR3 sequences, with 59% found just once. This record belongs to a study of post-analysis software for immune sequencing data. About the study: Multiple sclerosis in the patients followed relapsing-remitting, secondary progressive and progressive-relapsing courses. Study results and limitations: Samples from a shared batch, those prepared together, strongly co-clustered by F measure. Compared with controls, patients showed significantly lower normalized Chao1 diversity. Patients had higher frequencies than controls of roughly five TRBV segments, including TRBV5-6, TRBV5-1 and TRBV20-1.

Germline loops: CDR1 MDHEN, CDR2 SYDVKM. Trimming pared 3 bases from V and 4 bases from J, leaving 14 bases between. The CDR3 has 15 amino acids. What was sequenced was blood. V is TRBV28 and J is TRBJ2-3; a possible D gene is TRBD1 (5 bases). The sequence was collected from a girl aged 2 to 9 with multiple sclerosis. The CDR3 is CASSLWGMRSDTQYF. The CDR3 DNA reads TGTGCCAGCAGTTTGTGGGGCATGAGGTCAGATACGCAGTATTTT.